Following are 7 T cell receptor beta chains from one sample sequenced in a study of neurological immune-mediated disorders. TCRdb ran MiXCR on the 5' RACE reads and lists one entry per CDR3 protein. The table records about 36,000 distinct CDR3 sequences, approximately 10% of them present only once. Sequenced: PBMCs. All receptors derive from a woman aged 25 to 39 with HTLV-1-associated myelopathy (HAM/TSP).

This clonotype was picked up many times. This chain uses TRBV6-6 with TRBJ2-3; 8 bases fit TRBD2. Germline loops: CDR1 MNHNY, CDR2 SVGAGI (reference sequence). The CDR3 spans 14 residues. The junction had 8 bases not matched to a gene; V was cut back by 7 bases and J by 5 bases. Here the CDR3 DNA reads TGTGCCAGCACCGGGGGGGCAGAGGTAGATACGCAGTATTTT. It translates to CASTGGAEVDTQYF.

This clonotype was detected many times. The chain has TRBV6-2 or TRBV6-3 and TRBJ2-2, with 9 bases identical to TRBD2. The CDR3 contains 22 residues. CDR1 MNHEY and CDR2 SVGEGT come from the germline V gene. V was clipped by 8 bases and J by 3 bases; unmatched bases: 28. CDR3 sequence reads: CASQSEAWRGGPQSRHTGELFF. The CDR3, as DNA: TGTGCCAGCCAATCGGAGGCGTGGCGGGGGGGTCCACAAAGCCGTCACACCGGGGAGCTGTTTTTT.

This clonotype was seen at least ten times. The CDR3 DNA follows: TGTGCCAGCAGCCAAGGAAGGGAGTATGGCTACACCTTC. Encoded protein: CASSQGREYGYTF. The V and J genes are TRBV3-1 and TRBJ1-2; D ambiguous. The germline V and J ends were trimmed by 1 base and 5 bases, with 8 bases remaining between them. The germline V gene encodes CDR1 LGHDT and CDR2 YNNKEL (reference sequence). The CDR3 totals 13 residues.

This clonotype was counted many times. The chain is built from TRBV5-1 and TRBJ2-3; D call uncertain. V lost 0 bases and J 2 bases, leaving 7 bases between the germline ends. Germline lookup yields CDR1 SGHRS and CDR2 YFSETQ. This CDR3 has 14 amino acids. CDR3: CASSLARNTDTQYF. The CDR3 nucleotides read TGCGCCAGCAGCTTGGCCAGGAACACAGATACGCAGTATTTT.

This clonotype came up many times. V is TRBV30 and J is TRBJ1-1, with TRBD1 matching 7 bases. The germline V gene has CDR1 GTSNPN and CDR2 SVGIG (reference sequence). The CDR3 sequence is 14 residues long. V was pared by 2 bases and J by 1 base, with 4 bases of the junction left unmatched. The CDR3 is CAWSRGTANTEAFF. CDR3 in DNA: TGTGCCTGGAGTAGAGGGACAGCGAACACTGAAGCTTTCTTT.

This clonotype has at least ten counts. This chain links TRBV7-9 with TRBJ2-7; the D gene is possibly TRBD1 (5 bases). The CDR3 sequence is 12 residues long. Trimming took 5 bases from V and 4 from J, leaving 9 bases between them. Germline-derived CDR1 and CDR2 are SEHNR and FQNEAQ (reference sequence). The chain's CDR3 is CASSTGQYEQYF. CDR3 nucleotides: TGTGCCAGCAGCACCGGACAATACGAGCAGTACTTC.

This clonotype was picked up many times. The rearrangement links TRBV20-1 to TRBJ1-2; 9 bases match TRBD1. There are 16 residues in the CDR3. Looked up from germline, CDR1 is DFQATT and CDR2 is SNEGSKA (reference sequence). J was trimmed by 4 bases and V by 1 base; bases with no gene match: 10. As DNA, the CDR3 is TGCAGTGCTAGAGGGGATACAGGGGGCGCGAGCTATGGCTACACCTTC. Amino acid sequence: CSARGDTGGASYGYTF.